Sequencing of this T cell receptor (beta chain) was carried out in a study of cytomegalovirus exposure and HLA in healthy donors. V lost 7 bases and J lost 6, with 7 bases in between. Germline-derived CDR1 and CDR2 are LNHDA and SQIVND (reference sequence). The CDR3 is made up of 11 amino acids. 13 Jbeta primers and 60 Vbeta primers were used for the PCR. Data came from immunoSEQ multiplex PCR; TCRdb stores just in-frame clones and leaves some out. The table shows about 120,000 clones, with over 75% occurring only once. The chain has TRBV19 and TRBJ2-1, with D possibly matching TRBD1 (5 bases). The source material was PBMCs. The sequence came from a woman between 18 and 30 years old in good health and CMV-seronegative. CDR3 in DNA: TGTGCCAGTACAGGGTTCAATGAGCAGTTCTTC. Its translation: CASTGFNEQFF. Together with reference TRBV19 and TRBJ2-1, the CDR3 gives the full variable domain: DGGITQSPKYLFRKEGQNVTLSCEQNLNHDAMYWYRQDPGQGLRLIYYSQIVNDFQKGDIAEGYSVSREKKESFPLTVTSAQKNPTAFYLCASTGFNEQFFGPGTRLTVL.